This T cell receptor beta chain was captured by sequencing in a study of cytomegalovirus exposure and HLA in healthy donors. General study results and limits: CMV antigen specificity was confirmed in vitro for three CMV-associated chains. Previous analysis showed most TCR beta V segments were productive about 87% or about 30% of the time. The study recorded over 150 TCR beta chains that were cytomegalovirus-associated.

Worth noting for this clone: The antigen remains undetermined.

From germline, CDR1 is SNHLY and CDR2 FYNNEI. The CDR3 extends over 13 amino acids. J gave up 2 bases and V 8 bases, and 5 bases lay outside the gene matches. PCR involved 60 Vbeta and 13 Jbeta primers. Profiling relied on immunoSEQ multiplex PCR, and the TCRdb table lists in-frame clones only, not all of them. Of 150,000 to 200,000 clones listed, about 82% were seen once; the top ten hold about 0.69%. The chain links TRBV2 to TRBJ1-2, with 7 bases lining up with TRBD1. The sample consisted of PBMCs. This clonotype was obtained from a female donor in good health and CMV-seronegative. CDR3 region: CASHRDSNYGYTF. For the CDR3, the DNA is TGTGCCAGCCACCGGGACAGCAACTATGGCTACACCTTC. Full variable domain (remainder filled in from reference TRBV2 and TRBJ1-2): EPEVTQTPSHQVTQMGQEVILRCVPISNHLYFYWYRQILGQKVEFLVSFYNNEISEKSEIFDDQFSVERPDGSNFTLKIRSTKLEDSAMYFCASHRDSNYGYTFGSGTRLTVV.